Listed below are T cell receptor beta chains from one sample, sequenced in a study of cytomegalovirus exposure and HLA in healthy donors. Measured with immunoSEQ multiplex PCR; TCRdb has only the in-frame clones, and not every one. Here the sample spans 200,000 to 250,000 clones, roughly four fifths being singletons. The sample was PBMCs. These receptors all stem from a woman aged 60-75 years in good health and CMV-seropositive. Both conserved end residues are part of each CDR3. A D gene is named only where the DNA matches it firmly. Clone sizes are given selectively: once, few, many, or a class where the clone is expanded.

J gene: TRBJ1-2; V gene: TRBV30; clone size: few; D gene: TRBD1; CDR3 protein: CAWKLQGARGYTF; CDR3 DNA: TGTGCCTGGAAACTGCAGGGGGCGAGAGGCTACACCTTC
J gene: TRBJ2-7; V gene: TRBV27; clone size: .; D gene: TRBD1; CDR3 protein: CASSFLGTGRNEQYF; CDR3 DNA: TGTGCCAGCAGTTTTTTAGGGACAGGGCGGAACGAGCAGTACTTC
J gene: TRBJ2-7; V gene: TRBV18; clone size: few; D gene: .; CDR3 protein: CASSGGQGHEQYF; CDR3 DNA: TGTGCCAGCTCCGGAGGTCAGGGGCACGAGCAGTACTTC
J gene: TRBJ1-1; V gene: TRBV29-1; clone size: .; D gene: .; CDR3 protein: CSVEPGPLRAFF; CDR3 DNA: TGCAGCGTTGAACCAGGGCCCCTGAGGGCTTTCTTT
J gene: TRBJ1-1; V gene: TRBV25-1; clone size: .; D gene: TRBD1; CDR3 protein: CASSRGGSGLTEAFF; CDR3 DNA: TGTGCCAGCAGCCGAGGGGGCTCAGGGCTAACTGAAGCTTTCTTT
J gene: TRBJ2-1; V gene: TRBV5-1; clone size: once; D gene: .; CDR3 protein: CASSLAFSGPVYNEQFF; CDR3 DNA: TGCGCCAGCAGCTTGGCCTTCAGCGGGCCGGTCTACAATGAGCAGTTCTTC
J gene: TRBJ2-7; V gene: TRBV11-2; clone size: .; D gene: .; CDR3 protein: CASSYRPTYEQYF; CDR3 DNA: TGTGCCAGCAGCTACAGACCCACCTACGAGCAGTACTTC
J gene: TRBJ1-1; V gene: TRBV7-9; clone size: .; D gene: TRBD1; CDR3 protein: CASSFYRGTNTEAFF; CDR3 DNA: TGTGCCAGCAGCTTTTACAGGGGAACGAACACTGAAGCTTTCTTT
J gene: TRBJ1-3; V gene: TRBV6-4; clone size: .; D gene: .; CDR3 protein: CASSPHAAGNTIYF; CDR3 DNA: TGTGCCAGCAGCCCGCATGCGGCTGGAAACACCATATATTTT
J gene: TRBJ2-3; V gene: TRBV29-1; clone size: .; D gene: TRBD2; CDR3 protein: CSVGGGQDTQYF; CDR3 DNA: TGCAGCGTTGGGGGGGGTCAAGATACGCAGTATTTT
J gene: TRBJ2-2; V gene: TRBV27; clone size: .; D gene: TRBD2; CDR3 protein: CASSRQRGDTGELFF; CDR3 DNA: TGTGCCAGCAGCCGCCAGCGGGGGGACACCGGGGAGCTGTTTTTT
J gene: TRBJ1-1; V gene: TRBV25-1; clone size: .; D gene: TRBD1; CDR3 protein: CASSEGQANTEAFF; CDR3 DNA: TGTGCCAGCAGTGAGGGACAGGCGAACACTGAAGCTTTCTTT
J gene: TRBJ2-7; V gene: TRBV18; clone size: .; D gene: TRBD1; CDR3 protein: CASSPPSGQISYEQYF; CDR3 DNA: TGTGCCAGCTCACCACCGTCGGGACAGATCTCCTACGAGCAGTACTTC
J gene: TRBJ2-3; V gene: TRBV4-2; clone size: once; D gene: TRBD2; CDR3 protein: CASSHSAGTSPGDTQYF; CDR3 DNA: TGTGCCAGCAGCCACTCAGCCGGGACTAGCCCCGGAGATACGCAGTATTTT
J gene: TRBJ2-1; V gene: TRBV5-5; clone size: .; D gene: TRBD2; CDR3 protein: CASSLALSGRANEQFF; CDR3 DNA: TGTGCCAGCAGCTTGGCCCTTAGCGGGAGGGCCAATGAGCAGTTCTTC
J gene: TRBJ2-3; V gene: TRBV7-2; clone size: .; D gene: .; CDR3 protein: CASTSTDTQYF; CDR3 DNA: TGTGCCAGCACAAGCACAGATACGCAGTATTTT
J gene: TRBJ1-2; V gene: TRBV5-5; clone size: .; D gene: .; CDR3 protein: CASSWFWEDAYGYTF; CDR3 DNA: TGTGCCAGCAGCTGGTTTTGGGAGGACGCCTATGGCTACACCTTC
J gene: TRBJ1-1; V gene: TRBV15; clone size: .; D gene: TRBD1; CDR3 protein: CATSRSNRGEAFF; CDR3 DNA: TGTGCCACCAGCAGGTCGAACAGGGGTGAAGCTTTCTTT
J gene: TRBJ2-1; V gene: TRBV5-1; clone size: .; D gene: .; CDR3 protein: CASSLGRGNEQFF; CDR3 DNA: TGCGCCAGCAGCTTGGGTCGGGGCAATGAGCAGTTCTTC
J gene: TRBJ2-1; V gene: TRBV7-8; clone size: .; D gene: .; CDR3 protein: CASSPSSYNEQFF; CDR3 DNA: TGTGCCAGCAGCCCGAGCTCCTACAATGAGCAGTTCTTC
J gene: TRBJ2-5; V gene: TRBV19; clone size: few; D gene: .; CDR3 protein: CASSRRFSGQETQYF; CDR3 DNA: TGTGCCAGTAGTAGGCGTTTTAGCGGCCAAGAGACCCAGTACTTC
J gene: TRBJ2-5; V gene: TRBV7-3; clone size: few; D gene: .; CDR3 protein: CASSLRPGYAGYQETQYF; CDR3 DNA: TGTGCCAGCAGCTTAAGGCCAGGGTATGCCGGGTACCAAGAGACCCAGTACTTC
J gene: TRBJ2-2; V gene: TRBV5-1; clone size: .; D gene: .; CDR3 protein: CASSRQSENTGELFF; CDR3 DNA: TGCGCCAGCAGCAGACAATCAGAAAACACCGGGGAGCTGTTTTTT
J gene: TRBJ2-1; V gene: TRBV18; clone size: .; D gene: TRBD2; CDR3 protein: CASSPLSGGSYNEQFF; CDR3 DNA: TGTGCCAGCTCACCACTTAGCGGGGGCTCCTACAATGAGCAGTTCTTC
J gene: TRBJ2-7; V gene: TRBV19; clone size: .; D gene: TRBD2; CDR3 protein: CASSGVAGDLSEQYF; CDR3 DNA: TGTGCCAGTAGTGGGGTAGCGGGAGATTTGTCCGAGCAGTACTTC
J gene: TRBJ2-3; V gene: TRBV5-6; clone size: .; D gene: TRBD1; CDR3 protein: CASSSPTGVADTQYF; CDR3 DNA: TGTGCCAGCAGCAGCCCGACAGGGGTCGCAGATACGCAGTATTTT
J gene: TRBJ2-1; V gene: TRBV27; clone size: .; D gene: .; CDR3 protein: CASREGRGSSYNEQFF; CDR3 DNA: TGTGCCAGCAGAGAGGGCAGGGGAAGCTCCTACAATGAGCAGTTCTTC
J gene: TRBJ2-3; V gene: TRBV5-4; clone size: .; D gene: TRBD2; CDR3 protein: CASRASGSPTDTQYF; CDR3 DNA: TGTGCCAGCAGGGCTAGCGGGAGTCCCACAGATACGCAGTATTTT
J gene: TRBJ1-2; V gene: TRBV5-4; clone size: .; D gene: TRBD1; CDR3 protein: CASSSGQDKGGYGYTF; CDR3 DNA: TGTGCCAGCAGCTCGGGACAGGATAAGGGCGGCTATGGCTACACCTTC
J gene: TRBJ1-4; V gene: TRBV6-1; clone size: once; D gene: .; CDR3 protein: CASSESGVIREKLFF; CDR3 DNA: TGTGCCAGCAGTGAATCAGGGGTAATTAGGGAAAAACTGTTTTTT
J gene: TRBJ2-7; V gene: TRBV6-6; clone size: .; D gene: TRBD2; CDR3 protein: CASSYAGDPTYEQYF; CDR3 DNA: TGTGCCAGCAGTTACGCGGGGGACCCTACCTACGAGCAGTACTTC
J gene: TRBJ2-4; V gene: TRBV2; clone size: .; D gene: .; CDR3 protein: CAKLAVGGIQYF; CDR3 DNA: TGTGCCAAACTAGCAGTTGGAGGCATTCAGTACTTC
J gene: TRBJ2-1; V gene: TRBV5-1; clone size: once; D gene: TRBD1; CDR3 protein: CASSLRSGGRNEQFF; CDR3 DNA: TGCGCCAGCAGCTTGAGGTCAGGGGGCAGGAATGAGCAGTTCTTC
J gene: TRBJ2-1; V gene: TRBV29-1; clone size: .; D gene: TRBD2; CDR3 protein: CSVDNSAGGPNLDEQFF; CDR3 DNA: TGCAGCGTTGATAACTCGGCGGGAGGGCCAAATCTTGATGAGCAGTTCTTC
J gene: TRBJ2-7; V gene: TRBV9; clone size: .; D gene: TRBD2; CDR3 protein: CASSAALRTSGLYEQYF; CDR3 DNA: TGTGCCAGCAGCGCTGCTCTTAGGACTAGCGGACTCTACGAGCAGTACTTC
J gene: TRBJ2-1; V gene: TRBV5-1; clone size: .; D gene: .; CDR3 protein: CASSLVLMRTKTYNEQFF; CDR3 DNA: TGCGCCAGCAGCTTGGTCTTAATGAGGACAAAGACCTACAATGAGCAGTTCTTC
J gene: TRBJ2-1; V gene: TRBV5-1; clone size: .; D gene: TRBD2; CDR3 protein: CASSSRLAGEYYNEQFF; CDR3 DNA: TGCGCCAGCAGCTCCCGACTAGCGGGAGAGTACTACAATGAGCAGTTCTTC
J gene: TRBJ1-1; V gene: TRBV5-4; clone size: .; D gene: TRBD1; CDR3 protein: CASSLAFGQGGTEAFF; CDR3 DNA: TGTGCCAGCAGCTTGGCCTTTGGACAGGGGGGCACTGAAGCTTTCTTT
J gene: TRBJ2-2; V gene: TRBV5-1; clone size: .; D gene: .; CDR3 protein: CASSLGGLGTAELFF; CDR3 DNA: TGCGCCAGCAGCTTGGGAGGGTTGGGAACCGCGGAGCTGTTTTTT
J gene: TRBJ2-7; V gene: TRBV11-3; clone size: .; D gene: TRBD1; CDR3 protein: CASSPHRGRTDEQYF; CDR3 DNA: TGTGCCAGCAGCCCGCACAGGGGGCGAACGGACGAGCAGTACTTC
J gene: TRBJ1-4; V gene: TRBV6-5; clone size: .; D gene: TRBD1; CDR3 protein: CASKNRGSEKLFF; CDR3 DNA: TGTGCCAGCAAGAACAGGGGTTCGGAAAAACTGTTTTTT
J gene: TRBJ2-1; V gene: TRBV5-1; clone size: .; D gene: .; CDR3 protein: CASSYERNEQFF; CDR3 DNA: TGCGCCAGCAGCTACGAGAGGAATGAGCAGTTCTTC
J gene: TRBJ1-4; V gene: TRBV20-1; clone size: .; D gene: .; CDR3 protein: CSAATGNYLFF; CDR3 DNA: TGCAGTGCTGCAACAGGCAACTATCTGTTTTTT
J gene: TRBJ1-4; V gene: TRBV5-4; clone size: .; D gene: .; CDR3 protein: CASRQTGGNEKLFF; CDR3 DNA: TGTGCCAGCAGACAAACCGGAGGGAATGAAAAACTGTTTTTT
J gene: TRBJ1-2; V gene: TRBV5-4; clone size: .; D gene: .; CDR3 protein: CASSSASGTGVEGYTF; CDR3 DNA: TGTGCCAGCAGCTCGGCCTCCGGGACTGGGGTTGAGGGCTACACCTTC
J gene: TRBJ1-2; V gene: TRBV5-5; clone size: .; D gene: TRBD1; CDR3 protein: CASSFWDRMQGYTF; CDR3 DNA: TGTGCCAGCAGCTTTTGGGACAGGATGCAAGGCTACACCTTC
J gene: TRBJ1-5; V gene: TRBV28; clone size: .; D gene: .; CDR3 protein: CASSLSGGRIQPQHF; CDR3 DNA: TGTGCCAGCAGTTTATCGGGGGGCAGAATTCAGCCCCAGCATTTT
J gene: TRBJ2-6; V gene: TRBV5-4; clone size: .; D gene: .; CDR3 protein: CASSFWAGNPSGANVLTF; CDR3 DNA: TGTGCCAGCAGCTTTTGGGCGGGAAATCCCTCTGGGGCCAACGTCCTGACTTTC
J gene: TRBJ1-6; V gene: TRBV29-1; clone size: .; D gene: .; CDR3 protein: CSVGGDSNSPLHF; CDR3 DNA: TGCAGCGTTGGGGGGGATTCAAATTCACCCCTCCACTTT
J gene: TRBJ1-2; V gene: TRBV6-5; clone size: .; D gene: TRBD1; CDR3 protein: CASSYDRENGYTF; CDR3 DNA: TGTGCCAGCAGTTACGACAGGGAGAATGGCTACACCTTC
J gene: TRBJ2-3; V gene: TRBV4-1; clone size: .; D gene: TRBD2; CDR3 protein: CASSQGPLLANTQYF; CDR3 DNA: TGCGCCAGCAGCCAAGGGCCCCTACTAGCGAATACGCAGTATTTT
J gene: TRBJ2-7; V gene: TRBV4-1; clone size: .; D gene: TRBD1; CDR3 protein: CASSLGPRQGTYEQYF; CDR3 DNA: TGCGCCAGCAGCCTCGGACCTAGACAGGGAACCTACGAGCAGTACTTC
J gene: TRBJ1-1; V gene: TRBV28; clone size: .; D gene: .; CDR3 protein: CASKPWGVGGMNTEAFF; CDR3 DNA: TGTGCCAGCAAACCCTGGGGGGTTGGGGGTATGAACACTGAAGCTTTCTTT
J gene: TRBJ1-2; V gene: TRBV7-9; clone size: .; D gene: TRBD1; CDR3 protein: CASSLGRFGQGYGYTF; CDR3 DNA: TGTGCCAGCAGCTTAGGGCGTTTCGGACAGGGGTATGGCTACACCTTC
J gene: TRBJ1-1; V gene: TRBV5-4; clone size: .; D gene: .; CDR3 protein: CASSTQGLNTEAFF; CDR3 DNA: TGTGCCAGCAGCACACAGGGATTGAACACTGAAGCTTTCTTT
J gene: TRBJ2-7; V gene: TRBV6-1; clone size: .; D gene: .; CDR3 protein: CASIGRQGSYEQYF; CDR3 DNA: TGTGCCAGCATTGGGCGCCAGGGTTCCTACGAGCAGTACTTC
J gene: TRBJ1-2; V gene: TRBV19; clone size: .; D gene: TRBD1; CDR3 protein: CASTANDRGGGYTF; CDR3 DNA: TGTGCCAGTACCGCAAATGACAGGGGAGGCGGCTACACCTTC